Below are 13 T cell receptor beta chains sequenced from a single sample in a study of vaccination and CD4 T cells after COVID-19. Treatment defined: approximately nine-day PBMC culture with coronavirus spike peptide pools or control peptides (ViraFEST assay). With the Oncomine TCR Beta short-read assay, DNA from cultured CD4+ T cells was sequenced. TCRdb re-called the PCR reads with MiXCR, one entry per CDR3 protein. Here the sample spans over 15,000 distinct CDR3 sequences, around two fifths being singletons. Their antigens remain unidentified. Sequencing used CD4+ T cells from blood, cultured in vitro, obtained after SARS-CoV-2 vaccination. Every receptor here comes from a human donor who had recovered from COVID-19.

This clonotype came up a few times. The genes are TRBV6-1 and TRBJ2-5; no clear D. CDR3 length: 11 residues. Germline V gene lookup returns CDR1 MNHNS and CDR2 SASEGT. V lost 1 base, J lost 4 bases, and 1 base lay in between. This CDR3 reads CASSEGETQYF. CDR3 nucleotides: TGTGCCAGCAGTGAAGGAGAGACCCAGTACTTC.

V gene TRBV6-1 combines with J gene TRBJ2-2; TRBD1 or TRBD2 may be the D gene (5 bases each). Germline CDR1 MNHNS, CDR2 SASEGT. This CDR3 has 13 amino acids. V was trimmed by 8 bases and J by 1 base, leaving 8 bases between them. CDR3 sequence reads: CASGTLNTGELFF. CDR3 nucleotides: TGTGCCAGCGGGACCCTGAACACCGGGGAGCTGTTTTTT.

The CDR3 sequence: CASRGNEAFF. CDR3 sequence (DNA): TGCGCCAGCAGGGGGAACGAAGCTTTCTTT. The chain carries TRBV5-1 and TRBJ1-1; D is unclear. Germline lookup yields CDR1 SGHRS and CDR2 YFSETQ. Trimming removed 5 bases at V and 8 bases at J, with 7 bases between. The CDR3 consists of 10 residues. The complete variable domain, with remaining parts taken from reference TRBV5-1 and TRBJ1-1, reads KAGVTQTPRYLIKTRGQQVTLSCSPISGHRSVSWYQQTPGQGLQFLFEYFSETQRNKGNFPGRFSGRQFSNSRSEMNVSTLELGDSALYLCASRGNEAFFGQGTRLTVV.

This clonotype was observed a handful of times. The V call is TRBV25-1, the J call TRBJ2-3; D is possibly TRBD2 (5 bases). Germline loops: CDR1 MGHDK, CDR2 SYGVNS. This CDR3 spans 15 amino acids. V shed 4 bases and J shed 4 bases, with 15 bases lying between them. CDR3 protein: CASSGRGWGSDTQYF. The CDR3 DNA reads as TGTGCCAGCAGTGGCCGCGGGTGGGGTTCAGATACGCAGTATTTT.

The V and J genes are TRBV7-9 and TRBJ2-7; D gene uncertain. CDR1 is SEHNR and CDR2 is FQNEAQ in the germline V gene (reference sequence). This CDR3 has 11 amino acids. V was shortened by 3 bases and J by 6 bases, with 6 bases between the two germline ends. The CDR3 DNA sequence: TGTGCCAGCAGCTTGTCCCGCGAGCAGTACTTC. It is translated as CASSLSREQYF.

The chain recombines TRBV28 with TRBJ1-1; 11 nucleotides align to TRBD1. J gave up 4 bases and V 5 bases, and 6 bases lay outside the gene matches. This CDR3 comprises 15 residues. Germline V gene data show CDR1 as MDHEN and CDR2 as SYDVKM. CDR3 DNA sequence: TGTGCCAGCAGTCCGCCGGGACAGGGGGGCACTGAAGCTTTCTTT. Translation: CASSPPGQGGTEAFF.

For the CDR3, the DNA is TGTGCCACCAGCAGAGAGAGCGGGAGATTGGGTGAGCAGTTCTTC. Protein sequence: CATSRESGRLGEQFF. V is TRBV15 and J is TRBJ2-1; 8 nucleotides agree with TRBD2. Trimming took 0 bases from V and 9 from J; bases not matched to a gene: 7. This CDR3 is built from 15 residues. CDR1 and CDR2 (germline): LNHNV, YYDKDF (reference sequence).

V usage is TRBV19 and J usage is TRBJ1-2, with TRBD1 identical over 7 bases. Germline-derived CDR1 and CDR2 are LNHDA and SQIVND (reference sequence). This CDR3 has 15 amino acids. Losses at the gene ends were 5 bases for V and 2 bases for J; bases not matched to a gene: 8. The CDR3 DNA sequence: TGTGCCAGTAGTGCCACCCGACAGGGAAACTATGGCTACACCTTC. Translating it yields CASSATRQGNYGYTF. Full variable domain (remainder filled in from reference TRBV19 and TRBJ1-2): DGGITQSPKYLFRKEGQNVTLSCEQNLNHDAMYWYRQDPGQGLRLIYYSQIVNDFQKGDIAEGYSVSREKKESFPLTVTSAQKNPTAFYLCASSATRQGNYGYTFGSGTRLTVV.

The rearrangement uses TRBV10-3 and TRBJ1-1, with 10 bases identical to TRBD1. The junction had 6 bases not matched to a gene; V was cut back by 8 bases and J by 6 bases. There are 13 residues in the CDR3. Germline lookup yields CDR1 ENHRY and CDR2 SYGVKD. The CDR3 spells CAIGTGDGPEAFF. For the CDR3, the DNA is TGTGCCATCGGGACAGGGGACGGCCCTGAAGCTTTCTTT.

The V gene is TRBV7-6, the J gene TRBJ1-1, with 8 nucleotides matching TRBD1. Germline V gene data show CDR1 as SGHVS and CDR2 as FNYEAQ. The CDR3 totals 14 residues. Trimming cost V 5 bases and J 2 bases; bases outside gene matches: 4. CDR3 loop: CASSRGQANTEAFF. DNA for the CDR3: TGTGCCAGCAGCCGGGGACAGGCTAACACTGAAGCTTTCTTT. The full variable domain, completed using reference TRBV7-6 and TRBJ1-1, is GAGVSQSPRYKVTKRGQDVALRCDPISGHVSLYWYRQALGQGPEFLTYFNYEAQQDKSGLPNDRFSAERPEGSISTLTIQRTEQRDSAMYRCASSRGQANTEAFFGQGTRLTVV.

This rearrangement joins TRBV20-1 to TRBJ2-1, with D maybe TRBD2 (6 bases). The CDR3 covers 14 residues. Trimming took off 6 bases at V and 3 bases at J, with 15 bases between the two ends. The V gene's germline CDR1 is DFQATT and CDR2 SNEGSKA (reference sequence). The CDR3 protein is CSAARLVYYNEQFF. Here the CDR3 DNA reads TGCAGTGCCGCCAGACTAGTGTACTACAATGAGCAGTTCTTC.

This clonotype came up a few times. CDR3 sequence reads: CASSQNLGGTGSDEQYF. The CDR3 nucleotides read TGTGCCAGCAGCCAGAATTTGGGCGGGACAGGGTCGGACGAGCAGTACTTC. The rearrangement links TRBV4-2 to TRBJ2-7; 9 bases align to TRBD1. V lost 3 bases, J lost 5 bases, and 14 bases stayed unmatched. CDR1 and CDR2 (germline): LGHNA, YNFKEQ. The CDR3 is made up of 17 amino acids.

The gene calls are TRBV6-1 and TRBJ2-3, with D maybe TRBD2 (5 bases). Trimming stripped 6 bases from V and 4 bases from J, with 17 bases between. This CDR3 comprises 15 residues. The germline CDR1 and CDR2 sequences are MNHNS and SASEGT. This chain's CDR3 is CASRLRILAPDTQYF. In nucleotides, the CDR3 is TGTGCCAGCAGGCTAAGGATCTTAGCGCCAGATACGCAGTATTTT.